What follows are 25 T cell receptor beta chains derived from one specimen sequenced in a study of memory CD4+ T cells and cytomegalovirus serostatus. Measured with immunoSEQ multiplex PCR; TCRdb has only the in-frame clones, and not every one. The sample has around 50,000 clones, 78% seen once; the top ten hold approximately 0.7%. Single viable CD3+CD4+CD8-CD45RO+ cells were sorted as the memory CD4+ T cells. Sequencing was performed on memory CD4+ T cells from blood. The receptors come from an adult in good health and CMV-seronegative.

This clone was found once. The chain employs TRBV7-2 and TRBJ2-5; TRBD2 aligns across 9 bases. The length of the CDR3 is 13 residues. The germline gives CDR1 SGHTA, CDR2 FQGNSA. J was trimmed by 5 bases and V by 8 bases; bases with no gene match: 6. The CDR3 bases are TGTGCCAGCTCGGGGAGCGGGAGGGAGACCCAGTACTTC. It yields the protein CASSGSGRETQYF.

V and J are TRBV25-1 and TRBJ1-6; 10 bases are shared with TRBD1. The CDR3 runs to 13 residues. V lost 6 bases to trimming and J lost 8 bases; unmatched junction nucleotides: 1. The germline gives CDR1 MGHDK, CDR2 SYGVNS. In DNA form, the CDR3 reads TGTGCCAGCAGAGGACAGGGGGATTCACCCCTCCACTTT. Residues: CASRGQGDSPLHF.

V and J are TRBV11-2 and TRBJ2-1, with TRBD2 matching over 11 bases. V trimming: 3 bases; J trimming: 6 bases; junction bases outside the gene matches: 4. This CDR3 has 15 residues. Germline V gene sequence: CDR1 SGHAT, CDR2 FQNNGV. CDR3 in amino acids: CASSLQLAGANEQFF. The CDR3 bases are TGTGCCAGCAGCTTGCAACTAGCGGGAGCCAATGAGCAGTTCTTC.

This clone appeared a single time. V usage is TRBV11-2 and J usage is TRBJ2-5; 7 nucleotides match TRBD2. Germline lookup yields CDR1 SGHAT and CDR2 FQNNGV. This CDR3 spans 14 amino acids. J lost 0 bases, V lost 5 bases, and 3 bases had no gene match. CDR3: CASSQSGNQETQYF. As DNA, the CDR3 is TGTGCCAGCAGCCAAAGCGGGAACCAAGAGACCCAGTACTTC.

Regarding this clone: At the DNA level, this CDR3 is encoded by other sequences in the same sample as well. The rearrangement links TRBV5-4 to TRBJ2-7; D is perhaps TRBD1 (5 bases). There are 12 residues in the CDR3. The V end was cut by 4 bases, the J end by 6 bases, with 11 bases between. CDR1 and CDR2 (germline): SGHNT, YYREEE (reference sequence). The CDR3 nucleotides read TGTGCCAGCAGCCTCAGGGTGGGCGAGCAGTACTTC. It translates to CASSLRVGEQYF.

The V gene is TRBV27, the J gene TRBJ2-6, with D unclear. Germline CDR1 reads MNHEY; CDR2 reads SMNVEV (reference sequence). The CDR3 runs 13 residues. V lost 5 bases and J lost 0, with 2 bases in between. The CDR3 region is CASSRSGANVLTF. As DNA, the CDR3 is TGTGCCAGCAGTCGCTCTGGGGCCAACGTCCTGACTTTC.

This chain joins TRBV10-2 and TRBJ2-7, with 10 bases fitting TRBD2. CDR1 WSHSY and CDR2 SAAADI come from the germline V gene. After removal of 10 bases from V and 1 base from J, the junction contained 4 bases not matched to a gene. The CDR3 has 13 amino acids. The chain's CDR3 is CATLAGVSYEQYF. DNA for the CDR3: TGCGCCACCCTAGCGGGAGTGTCCTACGAGCAGTACTTC.

The chain joins TRBV6-1 to TRBJ2-1, with 8 bases that match TRBD2. V gave up 2 bases and J gave up 4 bases; unmatched junction bases: 7. Looked up from germline, CDR1 is MNHNS and CDR2 is SASEGT. CDR3 length: 16 amino acids. The CDR3 protein is CASSEQSSGYYNEQFF. The CDR3 bases are TGTGCCAGCAGTGAACAGTCTAGCGGGTATTACAATGAGCAGTTCTTC.

Only a few counts were recorded for this clone. One end of the junction is discordant with germline, which a read error may explain. The J gene is TRBJ2-5, the V gene TRBV7-7; TRBD2 is a possible D gene (5 bases). This CDR3 region has 15 residues. Germline values: CDR1 SSHAT, CDR2 FNYEAQ (reference sequence). The CDR3 DNA is TGTGCTAGCAGCTTCTCGGCTAGCCGACTGGAGACCCAGTACTTC. This codes for CASSFSASRLETQYF.

The chain uses TRBV28 and TRBJ2-2; 7 positions agree with TRBD2. Germline V CDR1 and CDR2: MDHEN, SYDVKM. V was pared by 7 bases and J by 2 bases, with 7 bases of the junction left unmatched. The CDR3 runs to 15 residues. The CDR3 DNA follows: TGTGCCAGCACCCGACGACTAGCCAACACCGGGGAGCTGTTTTTT. Translating it yields CASTRRLANTGELFF.

The chain employs TRBV19 and TRBJ1-1, with D possibly matching TRBD1 (6 bases). Looked up from germline, CDR1 is LNHDA and CDR2 is SQIVND (reference sequence). CDR3 length: 16 amino acids. V lost 5 bases and J 1 base, leaving 17 bases between the germline ends. In DNA, the CDR3 is TGTGCCAGTAGTGAGACCCGGGACACTAGGAACACTGAAGCTTTCTTT. It yields the protein CASSETRDTRNTEAFF.

The chain employs TRBV14 and TRBJ2-3; TRBD2 is a possible D gene (6 bases). The V gene lost 1 base and the J gene lost 6 bases, with 17 bases spanning the gap. From germline, CDR1 is SGHDN and CDR2 FVKESK. The CDR3 totals 16 residues. The CDR3 nucleotides read TGTGCCAGCAGCCAAGTTGCGGGAACAGGTGGGGATACGCAGTATTTT. The encoded protein is CASSQVAGTGGDTQYF.

The chain has TRBV6-1 and TRBJ2-3; 7 bases are a match to TRBD1. The germline V gene has CDR1 MNHNS and CDR2 SASEGT. After removal of 5 bases from V and 2 bases from J, the junction contained 7 bases not matched to a gene. This CDR3 spans 15 amino acids. The CDR3 nucleotides are TGTGCCAGCAGTAGACAGGGACGGGACACAGATACGCAGTATTTT. Translated: CASSRQGRDTDTQYF.

This clone was recorded a few times. CDR3 protein: CASSPGNVNTEAFF. CDR3 sequence (DNA): TGTGCCAGCAGCCCGGGGAATGTGAACACTGAAGCTTTCTTT. This sequence joins TRBV9 and TRBJ1-1; D is ambiguous. The CDR3 consists of 14 residues. Trimming cost V 4 bases and J 0 bases, with 10 bases left between them. CDR1 is SGDLS, CDR2 YYNGEE, per germline.

CDR3 amino acids: CASSPLGEGVGYGYTF. CDR3 DNA: TGTGCCAGCTCACCACTGGGAGAAGGGGTCGGCTATGGCTACACCTTC. This rearrangement joins TRBV18 to TRBJ1-2, with D perhaps TRBD1 (5 bases). Germline CDR1 KGHSH, CDR2 LQKENI. The CDR3 sequence is 16 residues long. V was trimmed by 1 base and J by 4 bases, leaving 16 bases between them.

The V call is TRBV19, the J call TRBJ1-2; tentatively, D is TRBD1 (5 bases). Germline CDR1 is LNHDA and CDR2 is SQIVND (reference sequence). Trimming left V 1 base short and J 1 base short, with 13 bases between. There are 16 residues in the CDR3. CDR3 nucleotide sequence: TGTGCCAGTAGTATAGGCGGGACGGCAATTAACTATGGCTACACCTTC. It encodes CASSIGGTAINYGYTF.

The V gene is TRBV5-4, the J gene TRBJ2-1; 7 bases map to TRBD1. The length of the CDR3 is 15 residues. Germline V gene sequence: CDR1 SGHNT, CDR2 YYREEE (reference sequence). J lost 6 bases, V lost 4 bases, and 10 bases had no gene match. Here the CDR3 DNA reads TGTGCCAGCAGCGGAACAGGGGTCTTGAGCAATGAGCAGTTCTTC. Its protein is CASSGTGVLSNEQFF.

The V and J genes are TRBV6-1 and TRBJ2-7; TRBD2 matches 10 bases. The CDR3 loop spans 15 amino acids. CDR1 MNHNS and CDR2 SASEGT come from the germline V gene. Trimming at V came to 4 bases and at J to 6 bases, leaving 9 bases not matched to a gene. CDR3 residues: CASSARTSGGGEQYF. DNA for the CDR3: TGTGCCAGCAGTGCCAGGACTAGCGGAGGGGGCGAGCAGTACTTC.

The chain is built from TRBV15 and TRBJ2-7; TRBD2 matches 8 bases. With V trimmed by 3 bases and J by 2 bases, 9 bases remained unmatched. The CDR3 is made up of 16 amino acids. Germline V gene lookup returns CDR1 LNHNV and CDR2 YYDKDF (reference sequence). CDR3 region: CATSSGLSGAPYEQYF. DNA of the CDR3: TGTGCCACCAGCAGCGGGCTTAGCGGGGCCCCCTACGAGCAGTACTTC.

The chain joins TRBV9 to TRBJ2-1; D unclear. V was pared by 3 bases and J by 2 bases, with 15 bases between. The CDR3 totals 16 residues. Germline loops: CDR1 SGDLS, CDR2 YYNGEE. The CDR3 DNA sequence: TGTGCCAGCAGCGCGCTCGACTCTAACACCTACAATGAGCAGTTCTTC. Amino acid sequence: CASSALDSNTYNEQFF.

The chain has TRBV5-6 and TRBJ2-3; 8 bases fit TRBD2. The CDR3 spans 16 residues. With 5 bases clipped from V and 0 bases from J, the junction kept 8 bases outside the gene matches. Germline CDR1 reads SGHDT; CDR2 reads YYEEEE. CDR3 coding DNA: TGTGCCAGCAGTTTCGCGGGAGGCCTTAGCACAGATACGCAGTATTTT. The encoded protein is CASSFAGGLSTDTQYF. The entire variable domain, with the rest obtained from reference TRBV5-6 and TRBJ2-3, is as follows: DAGVTQSPTHLIKTRGQQVTLRCSPKSGHDTVSWYQQALGQGPQFIFQYYEEEERQRGNFPDRFSGHQFPNYSSELNVNALLLGDSALYLCASSFAGGLSTDTQYFGPGTRLTVL.

This clone was counted a single time. The genes are TRBV5-4 and TRBJ2-2; 7 bases are a match to TRBD1. The CDR3 length is 16 residues. In germline, CDR1 is SGHNT, CDR2 YYREEE (reference sequence). V was clipped by 2 bases and J by 1 base; unmatched bases: 5. The CDR3 is CASSFPDRKNTGELFF. DNA for the CDR3: TGTGCCAGCAGCTTTCCGGACAGGAAGAACACCGGGGAGCTGTTTTTT.

The V and J genes are TRBV4-1 and TRBJ2-7; TRBD2 matches 13 bases. The CDR3 extends over 15 amino acids. The V segment lost 3 bases and the J segment 6 bases; nucleotides outside the gene matches: 5. The germline V gene encodes CDR1 MGHRA and CDR2 YSYEKL. The CDR3 DNA follows: TGCGCCAGCAGCCATCCTGGGACTAGCGGGACCGAGCAGTACTTC. Translation: CASSHPGTSGTEQYF.

The chain has TRBV7-8 and TRBJ1-2; D gene ambiguous. The V end was cut by 5 bases, the J end by 4 bases, with 8 bases between. CDR1 and CDR2 from the germline V gene are SGHVS and FQNEAQ. The CDR3 contains 12 residues. The CDR3 spells CASSKDGYGYTF. As DNA, the CDR3 is TGTGCCAGCAGCAAGGACGGCTATGGCTACACCTTC.

The chain has TRBV15 and TRBJ2-1; no clear D. The V gene lost 2 bases and the J gene lost 0 bases, with 2 bases spanning the gap. Germline V CDR1 and CDR2: LNHNV, YYDKDF (reference sequence). The CDR3 runs to 13 residues. The CDR3, as DNA: TGTGCCACCAGCAGAAGCTCCTACAATGAGCAGTTCTTC. It yields the protein CATSRSSYNEQFF. Full variable domain (remainder filled in from reference TRBV15 and TRBJ2-1): DAMVIQNPRYQVTQFGKPVTLSCSQTLNHNVMYWYQQKSSQAPKLLFHYYDKDFNNEADTPDNFQSRRPNTSFCFLDIRSPGLGDTAMYLCATSRSSYNEQFFGPGTRLTVL.